The clone carrying this T cell receptor beta chain was recorded a few times. Antigen unknown. Sequencing targeted expressed TCRB transcripts, as all isolated RNA had been reverse transcribed. Assay used: immunoSEQ multiplex PCR; TCRdb lists only in-frame clones, some missing. Of 120,000 or so clones listed, approximately 15% are singletons. This CDR3 contains 15 residues. V was clipped by 7 bases and J by 6 bases, with 19 bases between them. Germline lookup yields CDR1 SNHLY and CDR2 FYNNEI. This entry belongs to a study of beta chain features in type 1 diabetes. Overall study: Analysis included over 100,000,000 sorted cells drawn from all samples.

General observations from the study: Possible PCR preference for shorter templates applied equally to patients and controls. Shorter TCRB CDR3s, moderately but significantly so, marked every one of the four CD4+ subsets in Type 1 diabetes patients.

The clonotype was recovered from a young man with type 1 diabetes. The sequenced sample was central memory CD4+ T cells from blood. This chain uses TRBV2 with TRBJ2-1, with D uncertain. This CDR3 is CASNVDWGDTNEQFF. The CDR3 DNA reads as TGTGCCAGCAATGTAGACTGGGGTGATACCAATGAGCAGTTCTTC.